This T cell receptor beta chain was captured by sequencing in a study of blood T cell repertoires in COVID-19. The wider study: Spain, Italy and the United States supplied samples that represented acute and convalescent COVID-19. The analysed material was cDNA or gDNA that came from T cells, B-cell-depleted T cells, or PBMCs.

Generated by immunoSEQ multiplex PCR, the TCRdb table keeps only in-frame clones and is missing some. Here the sample spans approximately 230,000 clones, 88% being singletons. The CDR3 contains 19 residues. The V and J ends lost 0 bases and 0 bases, in that order; junction bases with no gene match: 5. Germline V gene lookup returns CDR1 SGHRS and CDR2 YFSETQ. This rearrangement joins TRBV5-1 to TRBJ2-1, with 14 bases that match TRBD2. The clonotype comes from a man older than 75 with acute or convalescent COVID-19. The source material was peripheral blood. As DNA, the CDR3 is TGCGCCAGCAGCTTGGGACTAGCGGGGGGGCCCAACTCCTACAATGAGCAGTTCTTC. This translates into CASSLGLAGGPNSYNEQFF.